Below, one TCR beta chain is given with its context. Its antigen is not identified. The entry originates in a study of blood T cells in healthy people across ages. Study results and caveats: PBMCs were not sorted, which prevented a conclusive comparison of naive versus antigen-experienced cells. Long-lived donors exceeded aged donors in naive CD4+ cells and diversity. Not knowing donor CMV status may have confounded expanded clonotype changes.

Primed by a sample-barcoded 5' primer and a J-beta primer mix, a second PCR proceeded for 7 to 11 cycles. TCRdb called the 5' RACE reads again in MiXCR, with one record for every CDR3 protein. The top ten hold around 18% of the sample, which has over a million distinct CDR3 sequences, 40% to 45% seen once. Germline assignment: CDR1 KGHSH and CDR2 LQKENI. The CDR3 consists of 16 residues. J lost 6 bases, V lost 6 bases, and 15 bases had no gene match. This chain joins TRBV18 and TRBJ2-3; 7 bases map to TRBD2. The specimen was blood. The source is an older woman in good health. The CDR3 loop reads CASSTLKAGDLDTQYF. As DNA, the CDR3 is TGTGCCAGCTCCACACTCAAGGCGGGGGACTTGGATACGCAGTATTTT. The complete variable domain, with remaining parts taken from reference TRBV18 and TRBJ2-3, reads NAGVMQNPRHLVRRRGQEARLRCSPMKGHSHVYWYRQLPEEGLKFMVYLQKENIIDESGMPKERFSAEFPKEGPSILRIQQVVRGDSAAYFCASSTLKAGDLDTQYFGPGTRLTVL.